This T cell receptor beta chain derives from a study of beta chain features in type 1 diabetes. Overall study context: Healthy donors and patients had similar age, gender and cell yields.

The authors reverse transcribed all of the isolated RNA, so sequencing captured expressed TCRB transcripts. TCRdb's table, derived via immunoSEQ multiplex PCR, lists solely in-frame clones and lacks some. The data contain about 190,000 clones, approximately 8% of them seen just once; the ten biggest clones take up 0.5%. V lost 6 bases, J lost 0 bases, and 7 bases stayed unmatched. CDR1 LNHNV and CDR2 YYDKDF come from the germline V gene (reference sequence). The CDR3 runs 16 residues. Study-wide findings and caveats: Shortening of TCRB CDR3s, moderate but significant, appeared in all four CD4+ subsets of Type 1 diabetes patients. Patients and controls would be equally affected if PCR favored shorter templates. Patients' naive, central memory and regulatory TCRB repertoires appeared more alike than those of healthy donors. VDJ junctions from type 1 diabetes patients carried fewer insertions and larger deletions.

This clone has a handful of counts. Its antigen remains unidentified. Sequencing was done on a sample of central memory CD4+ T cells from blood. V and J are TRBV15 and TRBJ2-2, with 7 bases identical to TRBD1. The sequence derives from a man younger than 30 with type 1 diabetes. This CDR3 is CATRRQGSANTGELFF. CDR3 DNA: TGTGCCACCAGGAGACAGGGCTCGGCGAACACCGGGGAGCTGTTTTTT. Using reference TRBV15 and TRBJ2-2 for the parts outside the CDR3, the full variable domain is DAMVIQNPRYQVTQFGKPVTLSCSQTLNHNVMYWYQQKSSQAPKLLFHYYDKDFNNEADTPDNFQSRRPNTSFCFLDIRSPGLGDTAMYLCATRRQGSANTGELFFGEGSRLTVL.